These 17 T cell receptor beta chains were sequenced from one sample in a study of CD8+ T cells in alopecia areata. Sample treatment: oral pan-JAK inhibitor, 5-10 mg twice daily. The authors extracted RNA and reverse transcribed it into cDNA as the sequencing template. Method: immunoSEQ multiplex PCR; TCRdb's copy keeps in-frame clones and lacks some. The sample includes under 110,000 clones, just under 60% seen only once; the top ten take about 15%. The sample here was CD8+ T cells sorted from blood, taken at week 56, from a patient treated with tofacitinib. The receptors here all came from a human donor with alopecia areata.

The rearrangement joins TRBV7-6 to TRBJ2-2, with 7 bases aligning to TRBD2. This CDR3 is built from 15 residues. J gave up 1 base and V 4 bases, and 3 bases lay outside the gene matches. From germline, CDR1 is SGHVS and CDR2 FNYEAQ. The CDR3, as DNA: TGTGCCAGCAGCTCCTCGGGGGGGAACACCGGGGAGCTGTTTTTT. Amino acid sequence: CASSSSGGNTGELFF. Looking up the rest from reference TRBV7-6 and TRBJ2-2 gives the full variable domain: GAGVSQSPRYKVTKRGQDVALRCDPISGHVSLYWYRQALGQGPEFLTYFNYEAQQDKSGLPNDRFSAERPEGSISTLTIQRTEQRDSAMYRCASSSSGGNTGELFFGEGSRLTVL.

This clone was picked up one time. The rearrangement links TRBV2 to TRBJ1-1; a weak D match, TRBD1 (6 bases). The V gene's germline CDR1 is SNHLY and CDR2 FYNNEI. Trimming stripped 6 bases from V and 8 bases from J, with 13 bases between. The CDR3 spans 12 residues. This chain's CDR3 is CASRILGGEAFF. For the CDR3, the DNA is TGTGCCAGCAGGATCTTGGGGGGCGAAGCTTTCTTT.

The chain uses TRBV11-2 and TRBJ2-1, with TRBD1 matching 7 bases. Germline CDR1 is SGHAT and CDR2 is FQNNGV. The junction had 10 bases not matched to a gene; V was cut back by 4 bases and J by 4 bases. The CDR3 is 16 residues long. CDR3 in DNA: TGTGCCAGCAGCTATTGGACAGGAGAGTTATACAATGAGCAGTTCTTC. Translation: CASSYWTGELYNEQFF.

The CDR3 DNA reads as TGTGCCAGCAGTTCGGAAACTGGGATTAGTGCTTACGAGCAGTACTTC. Its protein is CASSSETGISAYEQYF. The V gene is TRBV28, the J gene TRBJ2-7; D is uncertain. Germline CDR1 is MDHEN and CDR2 is SYDVKM. The CDR3 loop spans 16 amino acids. Trimming removed 4 bases at V and 4 bases at J, with 20 bases between.

The genes are TRBV7-9 and TRBJ2-5, with D perhaps matching TRBD1 (6 bases). Germline V gene data show CDR1 as SEHNR and CDR2 as FQNEAQ (reference sequence). V was clipped by 3 bases and J by 3 bases, with 14 bases between them. The CDR3 runs to 15 residues. The CDR3 nucleotides read TGTGCCAGCAGCTTCGAATACAGGGTGGAAGAGACCCAGTACTTC. Residues: CASSFEYRVEETQYF. The variable domain in full, with the rest retrieved from reference TRBV7-9 and TRBJ2-5, is DTGVSQNPRHKITKRGQNVTFRCDPISEHNRLYWYRQTLGQGPEFLTYFQNEAQLEKSRLLSDRFSAERPKGSFSTLEIQRTEQGDSAMYLCASSFEYRVEETQYFGPGTRLLVL.

The chain has TRBV30 and TRBJ2-2; D might be TRBD1 or TRBD2, each matching 6 bases. CDR3 length: 14 amino acids. Germline V CDR1 and CDR2: GTSNPN, SVGIG (reference sequence). V was cut by 4 bases and J by 3 bases, with 12 bases left in between. The CDR3 nucleotides read TGTGCCTGGACCGGGGGCAGAGACACCGGGGAGCTGTTTTTT. Translation: CAWTGGRDTGELFF.

This clone was picked up a small number of times. The V gene is TRBV29-1, the J gene TRBJ2-7; 9 nucleotides align to TRBD1. Trimming removed 6 bases from V and 2 bases from J; junction bases left unmatched: 8. This CDR3 is 14 amino acids long. In germline, CDR1 is SQVTM, CDR2 ANQGSEA. Here the CDR3 DNA reads TGCAGCGTCCCGGGACAGGGTGTCCCCTACGAGCAGTACTTC. It translates to CSVPGQGVPYEQYF.

This clone was observed a single time. CDR3 nucleotides: TGTGCCAGCACTAAGGGGGGAGGTGAGCAGTACTTC. This encodes CASTKGGGEQYF. This sequence joins TRBV6-1 and TRBJ2-7; D possibly matches TRBD1 or TRBD2 (6 bases each). The V end was cut by 7 bases, the J end by 7 bases, with 14 bases between. Germline V gene data show CDR1 as MNHNS and CDR2 as SASEGT. There are 12 residues in the CDR3.

This clone has only one observation. The chain recombines TRBV2 with TRBJ1-1; TRBD1 agrees at 7 bases. There are 11 residues in the CDR3. Looked up from germline, CDR1 is SNHLY and CDR2 is FYNNEI. With 7 bases clipped from V and 5 bases from J, the junction kept 1 base outside the gene matches. Here the CDR3 DNA reads TGTGCCAGCAAGACAGGGACTGAAGCTTTCTTT. As protein: CASKTGTEAFF.

This clone was seen more than once but under ten times. The CDR3 loop is CASSQDRGSYEQYF. As DNA, the CDR3 is TGTGCCAGCAGCCAAGACAGGGGTAGCTACGAGCAGTACTTC. V and J are TRBV13 and TRBJ2-7; 8 bases are shared with TRBD1. This CDR3 has 14 amino acids. Germline CDR1 reads PRHDT; CDR2 reads FYEKMQ (reference sequence). The V segment lost 5 bases and the J segment 3 bases; nucleotides outside the gene matches: 6.

In this sample, this clone turned up a few times. J is TRBJ1-6 and V is TRBV19, with a weak D call TRBD1 (5 bases). V lost 5 bases and J lost 5, with 10 bases in between. The CDR3 has 14 residues. Per germline, CDR1 LNHDA and CDR2 SQIVND (reference sequence). The CDR3 coding sequence is TGTGCCAGTAGTGAGGGGCAGGATAATTCACCCCTCCACTTT. Its protein product is CASSEGQDNSPLHF.

The chain uses TRBV7-9 and TRBJ1-4; D remains ambiguous. The CDR3 length is 13 residues. Trimming took off 6 bases at V and 4 bases at J, with 9 bases between the two ends. Germline V gene lookup returns CDR1 SEHNR and CDR2 FQNEAQ (reference sequence). The DNA for the CDR3 is TGTGCCAGCAGACCAGCGAGTAATGAAAAACTGTTTTTT. Translation: CASRPASNEKLFF.

In its sample, this clone was seen a few times. The chain has TRBV19 and TRBJ1-5; 10 bases agree with TRBD1. Germline assignment: CDR1 LNHDA and CDR2 SQIVND (reference sequence). The ends lost 5 bases at V and 3 bases at J; junction bases unmatched: 4. The CDR3 is 15 residues long. CDR3 sequence reads: CASSPGTGANQPQHF. The CDR3 bases are TGTGCCAGTAGTCCCGGGACAGGGGCCAATCAGCCCCAGCATTTT.

This chain uses TRBV9 with TRBJ2-2; possible D gene TRBD2, 6 bases. V was shortened by 0 bases and J by 6 bases, with 9 bases between the two germline ends. This CDR3 is 14 amino acids long. Germline V gene data show CDR1 as SGDLS and CDR2 as YYNGEE. In nucleotides, the CDR3 is TGTGCCAGCAGCGTAGACGGAGGGGCCGGGGAGCTGTTTTTT. Translating gives CASSVDGGAGELFF.

This clone was counted only a few times. The J gene is TRBJ2-5, the V gene TRBV5-1, with TRBD1 as a possible D gene (5 bases). Per germline, CDR1 SGHRS and CDR2 YFSETQ. V gave up 0 bases and J gave up 5 bases, with 14 bases separating them. The CDR3 consists of 15 residues. The CDR3 DNA is TGCGCCAGCAGCTTGGCCAAGGGGTATCCGGAGACCCAGTACTTC. It is translated as CASSLAKGYPETQYF.

V gene TRBV5-4 combines with J gene TRBJ2-3, with TRBD2 matching 10 bases. Germline V gene lookup returns CDR1 SGHNT and CDR2 YYREEE (reference sequence). With 3 bases clipped from V and 2 bases from J, the junction kept 3 bases outside the gene matches. CDR3 length equals 15 residues. CDR3 DNA sequence: TGTGCCAGCAGCTCCGGGACTAGCGACACAGATACGCAGTATTTT. This translates into CASSSGTSDTDTQYF.

There are a few counts of this clone. The chain carries TRBV29-1 and TRBJ1-1, with a weak D call TRBD1 (6 bases). This CDR3 has 14 amino acids. CDR1 SQVTM and CDR2 ANQGSEA come from the germline V gene. V lost 4 bases and J 0 bases, leaving 12 bases between the germline ends. This CDR3 is CSVAGTSLNTEAFF. The DNA for the CDR3 is TGCAGCGTTGCCGGGACAAGCTTGAACACTGAAGCTTTCTTT.